Sequencing of this T cell receptor beta chain was carried out in a study of T cell repertoires in cytomegalovirus infection. Study-wide results and caveats: CMV-specific HLA-C-restricted TCR beta clonotypes dominated the ex vivo response.

The CDR3 is made up of 16 amino acids. Germline CDR1 reads MNHNY; CDR2 reads SVGAGI (reference sequence). V gave up 6 bases and J gave up 5 bases; unmatched junction bases: 11. A single record per CDR3 protein comes from TCRdb applying MiXCR to the reads. The repertoire holds hundreds of thousands of distinct CDR3 sequences, 20% to 25% seen once, with 8% in the top ten. This clonotype has more than one count but fewer than ten. Its antigen is currently unknown. Sequenced input: CD8+ T cells from PBMCs. The chain employs TRBV6-6 and TRBJ1-4, with 8 bases identical to TRBD1. This TCR came from a human donor in good health (CMV status not recorded). Some clones in this sample may be carry-over from other donors' samples. The CDR3 nucleotides read TGTGCCAGCAGATTCACTCAGGGGGCGGAAAATGAAAAACTGTTTTTT. It encodes CASRFTQGAENEKLFF.